These T cell receptor beta chains were read from a single sample in a study of T cells in Graves' hyperthyroidism and ophthalmopathy. TCRdb reprocessed the multiplex PCR reads via MiXCR and lists one record per CDR3 protein. Of 700,000 to 850,000 distinct CDR3 sequences listed, 35% were seen once; the top ten hold more than 25%. Specimen: blood. Every receptor here comes from a woman in her thirties or forties with Graves' hyperthyroidism. The CDR3 runs from the conserved cysteine through the conserved F or W. Each record gives: CDR3 DNA, CDR3 protein, J gene, D gene, clone size, V gene. A D gene is named only where the DNA matches it firmly. Some rows mark clone size as missing; the rest say once, few, many or name a class of expanded clone.

CDR3nt: TGTGCCAGCAGTGAATCGGGGACAGGGGGTAACTATGGCTACACCTTC
CDR3aa: CASSESGTGGNYGYTF
j_gene: TRBJ1-2
d_gene: TRBD1
abundance: -
v_gene: TRBV25-1

CDR3nt: TGTGCCAGCAGCCCTTCGACAGAAGAGACCCAGTACTTC
CDR3aa: CASSPSTEETQYF
j_gene: TRBJ2-5
d_gene: -
abundance: -
v_gene: TRBV9

CDR3nt: TGCGCCAGCAGCATAGGGACGGGGAACACTGAAGCTTTCTTT
CDR3aa: CASSIGTGNTEAFF
j_gene: TRBJ1-1
d_gene: -
abundance: many
v_gene: TRBV19

CDR3nt: TGTGCCAGCAGTAACTCGGACAGAGCTAACTATGGCTACACCTTC
CDR3aa: CASSNSDRANYGYTF
j_gene: TRBJ1-2
d_gene: -
abundance: -
v_gene: TRBV10-3

CDR3nt: TGTGCCACCGGAACCGACAAGGGTGAAAAACTGTTTTTT
CDR3aa: CATGTDKGEKLFF
j_gene: TRBJ1-4
d_gene: -
abundance: -
v_gene: TRBV10-3

CDR3nt: TGTGCCAGCAGTTCGGACAGGAAGAGCTCCTACGAGCAGTACTTC
CDR3aa: CASSSDRKSSYEQYF
j_gene: TRBJ2-7
d_gene: TRBD1
abundance: few
v_gene: TRBV6-5

CDR3nt: TGTGCCAGCAGCCACACAGGGATACAAGAGACCCAGTACTTC
CDR3aa: CASSHTGIQETQYF
j_gene: TRBJ2-5
d_gene: -
abundance: many
v_gene: TRBV11-3

CDR3nt: TGTGCCAGCATCGGACAGGGGAACTACGAGCAGTACTTC
CDR3aa: CASIGQGNYEQYF
j_gene: TRBJ2-7
d_gene: TRBD1
abundance: few
v_gene: TRBV5-4

CDR3nt: TGTGCCACCAGCAGAAGGGACGGCAGCACAGATACGCAGTATTTT
CDR3aa: CATSRRDGSTDTQYF
j_gene: TRBJ2-3
d_gene: -
abundance: few
v_gene: TRBV15

CDR3nt: TGCAGTGCTAGACAGGGGGGGTTGGGGGAGGCCCAGTACTTC
CDR3aa: CSARQGGLGEAQYF
j_gene: TRBJ2-5
d_gene: -
abundance: -
v_gene: TRBV20-1

CDR3nt: TGCAGCCGACCTGGGGGCGAGCAGTACTTC
CDR3aa: CSRPGGEQYF
j_gene: TRBJ2-7
d_gene: -
abundance: -
v_gene: TRBV29-1

CDR3nt: TGTGCCAGCAGTGCCTTTGCGGGAGGGATCTACGAGCAGTACTTC
CDR3aa: CASSAFAGGIYEQYF
j_gene: TRBJ2-7
d_gene: TRBD2
abundance: -
v_gene: TRBV6-5

CDR3nt: TGCGCCAGCAGCCACGGCCGGGACAGGGCTGGAAACACCATATATTTT
CDR3aa: CASSHGRDRAGNTIYF
j_gene: TRBJ1-3
d_gene: TRBD1
abundance: -
v_gene: TRBV5-1

CDR3nt: TGTGCCAGCAGTGAAGTTAACCCTTCCAGGGGCGGACAGCCCCAGCATTTT
CDR3aa: CASSEVNPSRGGQPQHF
j_gene: TRBJ1-5
d_gene: -
abundance: -
v_gene: TRBV2

CDR3nt: TGTGCCAGCAGTCGGACACCCAGCAATCAGCCCCAGCATTTT
CDR3aa: CASSRTPSNQPQHF
j_gene: TRBJ1-5
d_gene: -
abundance: few
v_gene: TRBV12-3/TRBV12-4

CDR3nt: TGTGCCAGCAGTGAAGGGGCTAGCCGACTTAGGAACGAGCAGTACTTC
CDR3aa: CASSEGASRLRNEQYF
j_gene: TRBJ2-7
d_gene: -
abundance: many
v_gene: TRBV2

CDR3nt: TGCAGCGTTGAAGGCCAGACCTATGGCTACACCTTC
CDR3aa: CSVEGQTYGYTF
j_gene: TRBJ1-2
d_gene: -
abundance: many
v_gene: TRBV29-1

CDR3nt: TGCAGCGCCGGGACAGTCCAAGAGACCCAGTACTTC
CDR3aa: CSAGTVQETQYF
j_gene: TRBJ2-5
d_gene: TRBD1
abundance: -
v_gene: TRBV29-1

CDR3nt: TGTGCCAGCAGCCAAGGCTTCGGCCCCCTCTATGGCTACACCTTC
CDR3aa: CASSQGFGPLYGYTF
j_gene: TRBJ1-2
d_gene: -
abundance: -
v_gene: TRBV7-8

CDR3nt: TGTGCCAGCAGTAGTAGCGTTTCCTCCCATCAGCCCCAGCATTTT
CDR3aa: CASSSSVSSHQPQHF
j_gene: TRBJ1-5
d_gene: -
abundance: few
v_gene: TRBV27

CDR3nt: TGTGCCAGCAGCGTCACCGCCGCAACTAATGAAAAACTGTTTTTT
CDR3aa: CASSVTAATNEKLFF
j_gene: TRBJ1-4
d_gene: -
abundance: many
v_gene: TRBV9

CDR3nt: TGTGCCTGGGACAGGAATACTGAAGCTTTCTTT
CDR3aa: CAWDRNTEAFF
j_gene: TRBJ1-1
d_gene: -
abundance: -
v_gene: TRBV30

CDR3nt: TGTGCCAGCAGTGGGACAGGGGAAGGAGAGACCCAGTACTTC
CDR3aa: CASSGTGEGETQYF
j_gene: TRBJ2-5
d_gene: TRBD1
abundance: -
v_gene: TRBV12-3/TRBV12-4

CDR3nt: TGTGCCAGCAGAAAGTCAGGGAGCCAAGAGACCCAGTACTTC
CDR3aa: CASRKSGSQETQYF
j_gene: TRBJ2-5
d_gene: -
abundance: many
v_gene: TRBV7-2

CDR3nt: TGTGCCAGCAGTTCGGGACAGGGGGACTATGGCTACACCTTC
CDR3aa: CASSSGQGDYGYTF
j_gene: TRBJ1-2
d_gene: TRBD1
abundance: many
v_gene: TRBV6-5

CDR3nt: TGTGCCAGTCAACGGCAGGGGCTTGATTCACCCCTCCACTTT
CDR3aa: CASQRQGLDSPLHF
j_gene: TRBJ1-6
d_gene: -
abundance: -
v_gene: TRBV19

CDR3nt: TGCGCCAGCAGCACGGGGGGCGCCTTAGAGACCCAGTACTTC
CDR3aa: CASSTGGALETQYF
j_gene: TRBJ2-5
d_gene: -
abundance: few
v_gene: TRBV7-9

CDR3nt: TGTGCCAGCAGACTCGAACTAGGGCAGCCCCAGCATTTT
CDR3aa: CASRLELGQPQHF
j_gene: TRBJ1-5
d_gene: -
abundance: -
v_gene: TRBV2

CDR3nt: TGTGCCAGCAGACCTTACCAGCAGTACTTC
CDR3aa: CASRPYQQYF
j_gene: TRBJ2-7
d_gene: -
abundance: -
v_gene: TRBV2

CDR3nt: TGCAGTGCCCTCCGCTCAGGGCTGAGTGAAGCTTTCTTT
CDR3aa: CSALRSGLSEAFF
j_gene: TRBJ1-1
d_gene: -
abundance: many
v_gene: TRBV20-1

CDR3nt: TGTGCCAGCAGCTTAGGATCGGGAAGCCAGCCCCAGCATTTT
CDR3aa: CASSLGSGSQPQHF
j_gene: TRBJ1-5
d_gene: -
abundance: many
v_gene: TRBV7-8

CDR3nt: TGTGCCAGCACTGAAACCATGGGCGCTAACTATGGCTACACCTTC
CDR3aa: CASTETMGANYGYTF
j_gene: TRBJ1-2
d_gene: -
abundance: -
v_gene: TRBV2

CDR3nt: TGTGCCAGCAGCTTCGCCGGGACAACAGATACGCAGTATTTT
CDR3aa: CASSFAGTTDTQYF
j_gene: TRBJ2-3
d_gene: -
abundance: -
v_gene: TRBV7-2

CDR3nt: TGTGCCAGTAGTAAAGTCAGTAGTCAGCCCCAGCATTTT
CDR3aa: CASSKVSSQPQHF
j_gene: TRBJ1-5
d_gene: -
abundance: -
v_gene: TRBV19

CDR3nt: TGTGCCAGTAGTATAACGTACGGGAGTGGGACCGGGGAGCTGTTTTTT
CDR3aa: CASSITYGSGTGELFF
j_gene: TRBJ2-2
d_gene: -
abundance: -
v_gene: TRBV19

CDR3nt: TGTGCCAGCAGCCCATTTCCAGGGGCAGCCTATGGCTACACCTTC
CDR3aa: CASSPFPGAAYGYTF
j_gene: TRBJ1-2
d_gene: -
abundance: few
v_gene: TRBV11-2

CDR3nt: TGTGCCAGCAGTGAACCCGGGACAGGCTCCTATAATTCACCCCTCCACTTT
CDR3aa: CASSEPGTGSYNSPLHF
j_gene: TRBJ1-6
d_gene: TRBD1
abundance: -
v_gene: TRBV2

CDR3nt: TGCGCCAGCGTTGCCCCCGGGACGGTCACTGAAGCTTTCTTT
CDR3aa: CASVAPGTVTEAFF
j_gene: TRBJ1-1
d_gene: -
abundance: few
v_gene: TRBV5-1

CDR3nt: TGTGCCAGTAGTATGGCCGGGCCTCCTGAAGCTTTCTTT
CDR3aa: CASSMAGPPEAFF
j_gene: TRBJ1-1
d_gene: -
abundance: -
v_gene: TRBV19

CDR3nt: TGTGCCAGCACCGGGGAGGGGATAGGCTATGGCTACACCTTC
CDR3aa: CASTGEGIGYGYTF
j_gene: TRBJ1-2
d_gene: -
abundance: -
v_gene: TRBV2

CDR3nt: TGTGCCATCAGTTACTCCCAGGGGAGGGCTTTCTTT
CDR3aa: CAISYSQGRAFF
j_gene: TRBJ1-1
d_gene: -
abundance: -
v_gene: TRBV10-3

CDR3nt: TGTGCCAGTAGTACCGCCGGCGGCGGATCCTATGGCTACACCTTC
CDR3aa: CASSTAGGGSYGYTF
j_gene: TRBJ1-2
d_gene: -
abundance: many
v_gene: TRBV19

CDR3nt: TGTGCCAGCGCTGGAGGCTACGAGCAGTACTTC
CDR3aa: CASAGGYEQYF
j_gene: TRBJ2-7
d_gene: -
abundance: many
v_gene: TRBV7-2

CDR3nt: TGCAGTGCTGACCCTCCCAACAGGGAGAATCAGCCCCAGCATTTT
CDR3aa: CSADPPNRENQPQHF
j_gene: TRBJ1-5
d_gene: -
abundance: many
v_gene: TRBV20-1

CDR3nt: TGTGCCAGCAGTTACTTCGGGAGGGACCAAGAGACCCAGTACTTC
CDR3aa: CASSYFGRDQETQYF
j_gene: TRBJ2-5
d_gene: TRBD2
abundance: -
v_gene: TRBV10-3

CDR3nt: TGTGCCAGCAGCTTATCATGGACAGGGGACACTGAAGCTTTCTTT
CDR3aa: CASSLSWTGDTEAFF
j_gene: TRBJ1-1
d_gene: TRBD1
abundance: -
v_gene: TRBV7-2

CDR3nt: TGTGCCAGCAGCGCCCGAACAGGGGGCACTGAAGCTTTCTTT
CDR3aa: CASSARTGGTEAFF
j_gene: TRBJ1-1
d_gene: TRBD1
abundance: -
v_gene: TRBV7-2

CDR3nt: TGTGCCAGCAGCTTAGGTCCAGGGGGAAAGAAGTACGAGCAGTACTTC
CDR3aa: CASSLGPGGKKYEQYF
j_gene: TRBJ2-7
d_gene: TRBD1
abundance: -
v_gene: TRBV7-2

CDR3nt: TGTGCCAGCAGCTTGGACAGCCTCTACGAGCAGTACTTC
CDR3aa: CASSLDSLYEQYF
j_gene: TRBJ2-7
d_gene: -
abundance: many
v_gene: TRBV5-4

CDR3nt: TGCAGTGCTAGTTCCGGGACAGTGAACACTGAAGCTTTCTTT
CDR3aa: CSASSGTVNTEAFF
j_gene: TRBJ1-1
d_gene: TRBD1
abundance: -
v_gene: TRBV20-1

CDR3nt: TGTGCCACCAGCGGAGGGACAGGCTACGAGCAGTACTTC
CDR3aa: CATSGGTGYEQYF
j_gene: TRBJ2-7
d_gene: TRBD1
abundance: many
v_gene: TRBV15

CDR3nt: TGTGCCAGCAGAGCCAGGGACAATCAGCCCCAGTACTTC
CDR3aa: CASRARDNQPQYF
j_gene: TRBJ2-5
d_gene: -
abundance: -
v_gene: TRBV2

CDR3nt: TGCGCCAGCAGTTCGAGCAGGGGTATGAGTGGCTACACCTTC
CDR3aa: CASSSSRGMSGYTF
j_gene: TRBJ1-2
d_gene: -
abundance: many
v_gene: TRBV4-1

CDR3nt: TGCGCCAGCAGCCAAGGCCAGTCAATCAAGTCTGAAGCTTTCTTT
CDR3aa: CASSQGQSIKSEAFF
j_gene: TRBJ1-1
d_gene: -
abundance: few
v_gene: TRBV4-3